A single T cell receptor (beta chain) is shown here with its context. Its specificity is not known. The CDR3 consists of 16 residues. CDR1 SGHNT and CDR2 YYREEE come from the germline V gene (reference sequence). V was cut by 4 bases and J by 0 bases, with 14 bases left in between. The data stem from a study of shared clonotypes between healthy human individuals. General observations from the study: Despite large depth, sorted-subset datasets appeared incompletely sequenced. When naive CD4 clonotypes were compared across four donors, around 5% were shared.

Caucasian adults residing in Nashville, Tennessee made up all the donors. Original methodology: Filtering of immunoSEQ junctional sequences could not match full-length read filtering. Assay: immunoSEQ multiplex PCR; the TCRdb copy retains only in-frame clones and omits some. Clonal size and the V and J genes are those of that table, whereas D and trimming came from the DNA. The sample holds 2 million to 2.5 million clones; approximately 95% are singletons and the top ten take under 0.45%. Material for sequencing was naive CD4+ T cells from PBMCs. Subset defined: CD45RA+ positively selected. This sequence joins TRBV5-4 and TRBJ1-3; possible D gene TRBD1, 5 bases. The receptor was derived from a man between 18 and 29 years old in good health. Some clones in this sample may be carry-over from other donors' samples. CDR3 DNA: TGTGCCAGCAGCAGACTCGGTGACAGCTCTGGAAACACCATATATTTT. Translation: CASSRLGDSSGNTIYF.